These T cell receptor beta chains were read from a single sample in a study of shared clonotypes between healthy human individuals. Some clones are missing from TCRdb's copy, which holds only in-frame ones; the method was immunoSEQ multiplex PCR. Here the sample spans a few million clones, just over 90% being singletons. Sequencing input: naive CD4+ T cells from PBMCs. The receptors were sampled from a man younger than 30 in good health. Some clones in this sample may be carry-over from other donors' samples. Both conserved end residues are part of each CDR3. D genes are given only for firm matches. For some rows the clone size is stated as once, few or many, or as a class when expanded; others skip it.

d_gene	len	abundance	v_gene	j_gene	CDR3nt	CDR3aa
-	13	once	TRBV7-2	TRBJ2-5	TGTGCCAGCAGCTTAGCCAGATTAGAGACCCAGTACTTC	CASSLARLETQYF
-	11	once	TRBV28	TRBJ2-5	TGTGCCAGCAGTTCCCCAGAGACCCAGTACTTC	CASSSPETQYF
TRBD2	16	once	TRBV6-5	TRBJ2-7	TGTGCCAGCAGTTACTCACTCACTAGCGGAATCTACGAGCAGTACTTC	CASSYSLTSGIYEQYF
TRBD2	16	-	TRBV4-3	TRBJ2-5	TGCGCCAGCAGCTCGTACAGCGGGATGGGTGGAGAGACCCAGTACTTC	CASSSYSGMGGETQYF
TRBD2	13	-	TRBV6-5	TRBJ2-7	TGTGCCAGCAGTCGCGGACTAGCGAACGAGCAGTACTTC	CASSRGLANEQYF
TRBD2	19	-	TRBV2	TRBJ2-1	TGTGCCAGCAGCCGGGGGGGACTAGCGGGAAGGAGCTCCTACAATGAGCAGTTCTTC	CASSRGGLAGRSSYNEQFF
-	16	-	TRBV6-6	TRBJ1-3	TGTGCCAGCAGTCAACCCAATTCCGGAATTGGAAACACCATATATTTT	CASSQPNSGIGNTIYF
TRBD2	14	-	TRBV6-5	TRBJ2-2	TGTGCCAGCAGTCGGACTAGTTTCATCGGGGAGCTGTTTTTT	CASSRTSFIGELFF
-	13	-	TRBV5-1	TRBJ2-2	TGCGCCAGCAGCGCAGAGGGGACCGGGGAGCTGTTTTTT	CASSAEGTGELFF
TRBD1	13	-	TRBV19	TRBJ1-1	TGTGCCAGTAGTATAGTCAGGGGGACTGAAGCTTTCTTT	CASSIVRGTEAFF
-	14	-	TRBV27	TRBJ1-1	TGTGCCAGCAAAAGGAGGGGAGAGTCGACTGAAGCTTTCTTT	CASKRRGESTEAFF
TRBD2	14	-	TRBV29-1	TRBJ2-1	TGCAGCGTTGGAAGGACTAGCGCCTACAATGAGCAGTTCTTC	CSVGRTSAYNEQFF
TRBD2	15	-	TRBV13	TRBJ2-7	TGTGCCAGCCGCGGAGCGGGAGGCCTCTCCTACGAGCAGTACTTC	CASRGAGGLSYEQYF
TRBD1	15	-	TRBV28	TRBJ1-2	TGTGCCAGCAGCCAACTATCCTTCACAGGGGACGGCTACACCTTC	CASSQLSFTGDGYTF
-	18	-	TRBV5-1	TRBJ2-1	TGCGCCAGCAGCTTGGCCTTAGGCGTCCCAAGCTCCTACAATGAGCAGTTCTTC	CASSLALGVPSSYNEQFF